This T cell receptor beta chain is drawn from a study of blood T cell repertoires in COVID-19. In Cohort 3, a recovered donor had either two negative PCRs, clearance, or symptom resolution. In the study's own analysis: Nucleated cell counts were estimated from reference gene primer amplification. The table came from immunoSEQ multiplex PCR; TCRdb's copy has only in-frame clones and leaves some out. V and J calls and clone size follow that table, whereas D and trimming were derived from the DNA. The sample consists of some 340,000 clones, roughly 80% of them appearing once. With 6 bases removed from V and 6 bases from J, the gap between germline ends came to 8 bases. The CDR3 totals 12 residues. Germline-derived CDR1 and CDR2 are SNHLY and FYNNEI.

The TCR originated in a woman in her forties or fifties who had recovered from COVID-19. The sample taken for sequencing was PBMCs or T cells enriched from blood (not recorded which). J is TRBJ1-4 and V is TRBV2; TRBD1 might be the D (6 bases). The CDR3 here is CASSRQDEKLFF. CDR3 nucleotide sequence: TGTGCCAGCAGCAGACAGGATGAAAAACTGTTTTTT.